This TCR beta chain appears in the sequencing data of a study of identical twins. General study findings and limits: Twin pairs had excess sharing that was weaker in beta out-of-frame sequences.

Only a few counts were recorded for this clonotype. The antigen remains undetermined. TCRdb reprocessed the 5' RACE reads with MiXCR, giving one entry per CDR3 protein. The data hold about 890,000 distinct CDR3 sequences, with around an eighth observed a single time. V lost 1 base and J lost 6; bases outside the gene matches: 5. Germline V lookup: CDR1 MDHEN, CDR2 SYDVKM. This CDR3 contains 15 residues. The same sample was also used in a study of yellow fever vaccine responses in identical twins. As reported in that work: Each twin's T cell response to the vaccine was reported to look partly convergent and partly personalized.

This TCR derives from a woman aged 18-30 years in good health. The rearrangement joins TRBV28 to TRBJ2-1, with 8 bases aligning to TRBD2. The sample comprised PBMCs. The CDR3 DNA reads TGTGCCAGCAGTTTATTACGACTAGCGTTCAATGAGCAGTTCTTC. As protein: CASSLLRLAFNEQFF.